This T cell receptor beta chain was recorded in a study of CD8 T cells in Susac syndrome. CD8+ and CD4+ T cells circulating in blood were sequenced for TCR beta. Matching for age and sex applied to the controls, who were healthy donors. Negative isolation was applied to CD8+ and CD4+ T cells, and FACS enrichment was applied to TEMRA cells. Random hexamers were used to reverse transcribe the RNA input (about 0.5 to 1 ug). Multiplex immunoSEQ PCR targeted 54 Vbeta and 13 Jbeta TCR beta segments. TCRdb used MiXCR to reprocess the immunoSEQ multiplex PCR reads, holding one entry per CDR3 protein. This table holds some 120,000 distinct CDR3 sequences, over 90% found once. The V end lost 4 bases, the J end lost 4 bases, and 11 bases lay between the germline ends. Germline V gene data show CDR1 as SGHDT and CDR2 as YYEEEE. This CDR3 is built from 13 residues.

The chain combines TRBV5-6 with TRBJ1-2; D may be TRBD1 (5 bases). The specimen was CD4+ T cells from PBMCs. The origin of this receptor is a human donor in good health. The chain's CDR3 is CASSGGTVYGYTF. DNA of the CDR3: TGTGCCAGCAGCGGAGGGACGGTCTATGGCTACACCTTC. The whole variable domain, filled in from reference TRBV5-6 and TRBJ1-2, reads DAGVTQSPTHLIKTRGQQVTLRCSPKSGHDTVSWYQQALGQGPQFIFQYYEEEERQRGNFPDRFSGHQFPNYSSELNVNALLLGDSALYLCASSGGTVYGYTFGSGTRLTVV.